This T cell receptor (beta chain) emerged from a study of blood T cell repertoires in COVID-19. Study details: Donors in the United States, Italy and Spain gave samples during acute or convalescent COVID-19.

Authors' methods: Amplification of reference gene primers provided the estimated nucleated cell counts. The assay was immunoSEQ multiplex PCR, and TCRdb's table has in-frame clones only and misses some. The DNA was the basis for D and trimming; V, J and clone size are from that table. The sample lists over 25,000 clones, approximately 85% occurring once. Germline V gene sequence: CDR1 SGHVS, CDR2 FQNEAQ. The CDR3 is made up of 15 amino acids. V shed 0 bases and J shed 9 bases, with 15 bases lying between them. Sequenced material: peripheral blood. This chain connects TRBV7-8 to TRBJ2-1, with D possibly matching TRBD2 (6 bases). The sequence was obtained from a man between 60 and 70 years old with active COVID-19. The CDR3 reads CASSLAVGGITEQFF. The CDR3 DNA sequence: TGTGCCAGCAGCTTAGCGGTGGGAGGTATCACTGAGCAGTTCTTC.